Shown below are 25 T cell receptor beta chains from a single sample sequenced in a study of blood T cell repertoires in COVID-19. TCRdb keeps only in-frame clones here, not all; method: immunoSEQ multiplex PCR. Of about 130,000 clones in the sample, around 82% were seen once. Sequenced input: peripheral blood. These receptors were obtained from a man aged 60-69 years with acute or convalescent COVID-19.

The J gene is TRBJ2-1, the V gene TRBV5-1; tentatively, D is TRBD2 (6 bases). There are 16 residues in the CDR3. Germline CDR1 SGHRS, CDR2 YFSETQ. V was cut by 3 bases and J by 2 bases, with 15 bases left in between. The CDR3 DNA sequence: TGCGCCAGCAGCTGGACTACTGACAACCCCTACAATGAGCAGTTCTTC. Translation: CASSWTTDNPYNEQFF.

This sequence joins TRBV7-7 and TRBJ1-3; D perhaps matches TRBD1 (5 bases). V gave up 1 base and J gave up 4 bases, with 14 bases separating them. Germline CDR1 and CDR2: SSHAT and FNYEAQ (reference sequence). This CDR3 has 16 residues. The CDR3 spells CASSLGARANGNTIYF. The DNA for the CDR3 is TGTGCCAGCAGCTTAGGCGCCAGGGCGAACGGAAACACCATATATTTT.

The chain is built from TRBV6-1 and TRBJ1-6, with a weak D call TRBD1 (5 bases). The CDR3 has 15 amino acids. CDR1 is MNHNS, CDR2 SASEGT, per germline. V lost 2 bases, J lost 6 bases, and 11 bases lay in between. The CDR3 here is CASSEMGGGNSPLHF. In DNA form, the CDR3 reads TGTGCCAGCAGTGAAATGGGGGGTGGTAATTCACCCCTCCACTTT.

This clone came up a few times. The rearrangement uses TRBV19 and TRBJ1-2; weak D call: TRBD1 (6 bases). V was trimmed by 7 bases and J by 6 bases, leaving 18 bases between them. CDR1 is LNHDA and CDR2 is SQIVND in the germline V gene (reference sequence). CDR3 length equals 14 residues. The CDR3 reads CASKATGTYDGYTF. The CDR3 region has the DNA TGTGCCAGTAAAGCGACCGGGACATACGATGGCTACACCTTC.

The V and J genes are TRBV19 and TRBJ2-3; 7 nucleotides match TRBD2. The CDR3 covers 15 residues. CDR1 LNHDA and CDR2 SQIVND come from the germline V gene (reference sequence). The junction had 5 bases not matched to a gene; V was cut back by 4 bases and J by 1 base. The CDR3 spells CASSTSGSGTDTQYF. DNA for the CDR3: TGTGCCAGTAGTACTAGCGGCAGCGGCACAGATACGCAGTATTTT.

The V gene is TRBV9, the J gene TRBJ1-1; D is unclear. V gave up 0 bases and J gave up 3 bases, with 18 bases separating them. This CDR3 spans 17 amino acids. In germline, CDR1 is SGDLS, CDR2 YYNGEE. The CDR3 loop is CASSVEEGPKPHTEAFF. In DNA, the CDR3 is TGTGCCAGCAGCGTAGAGGAGGGCCCCAAACCCCACACTGAAGCTTTCTTT.

The CDR3 reads CASSLDQGAPYEQYF. CDR3 nucleotides: TGCGCCAGCAGCTTGGATCAGGGGGCACCCTACGAGCAGTACTTC. This chain connects TRBV5-1 to TRBJ2-7, with 8 bases identical to TRBD1. Germline assignment: CDR1 SGHRS and CDR2 YFSETQ. This CDR3 is 15 amino acids long. Unmatched junction bases numbered 4, after V lost 0 bases and J lost 2 bases.

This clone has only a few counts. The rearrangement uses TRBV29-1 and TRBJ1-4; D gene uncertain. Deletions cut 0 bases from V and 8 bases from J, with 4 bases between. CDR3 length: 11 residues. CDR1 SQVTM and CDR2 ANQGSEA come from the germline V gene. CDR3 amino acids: CSVEDLEKLFF. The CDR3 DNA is TGCAGCGTTGAAGATCTCGAAAAACTGTTTTTT.

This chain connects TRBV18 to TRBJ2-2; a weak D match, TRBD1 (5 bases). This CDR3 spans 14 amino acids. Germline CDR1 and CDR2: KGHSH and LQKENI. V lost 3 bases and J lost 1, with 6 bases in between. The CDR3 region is CASSPQGNTGELFF. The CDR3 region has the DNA TGTGCCAGCTCACCCCAGGGGAACACCGGGGAGCTGTTTTTT.

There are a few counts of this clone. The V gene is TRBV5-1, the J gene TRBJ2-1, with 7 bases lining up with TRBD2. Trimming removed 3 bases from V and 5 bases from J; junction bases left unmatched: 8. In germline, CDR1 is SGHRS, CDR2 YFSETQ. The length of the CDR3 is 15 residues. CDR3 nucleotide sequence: TGCGCCAGCAGCTCGACTAGCCCGCCCAACAATGAGCAGTTCTTC. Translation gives CASSSTSPPNNEQFF. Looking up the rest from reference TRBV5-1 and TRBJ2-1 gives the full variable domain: KAGVTQTPRYLIKTRGQQVTLSCSPISGHRSVSWYQQTPGQGLQFLFEYFSETQRNKGNFPGRFSGRQFSNSRSEMNVSTLELGDSALYLCASSSTSPPNNEQFFGPGTRLTVL.

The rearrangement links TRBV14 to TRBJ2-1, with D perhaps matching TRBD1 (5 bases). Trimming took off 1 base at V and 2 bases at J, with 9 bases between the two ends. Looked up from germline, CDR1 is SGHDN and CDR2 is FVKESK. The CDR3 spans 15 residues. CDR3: CASSQVAGPYNEQFF. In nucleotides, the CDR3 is TGTGCCAGCAGCCAAGTGGCAGGGCCCTACAATGAGCAGTTCTTC. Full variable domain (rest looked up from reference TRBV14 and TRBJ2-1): EAGVTQFPSHSVIEKGQTVTLRCDPISGHDNLYWYRRVMGKEIKFLLHFVKESKQDESGMPNNRFLAERTGGTYSTLKVQPAELEDSGVYFCASSQVAGPYNEQFFGPGTRLTVL.

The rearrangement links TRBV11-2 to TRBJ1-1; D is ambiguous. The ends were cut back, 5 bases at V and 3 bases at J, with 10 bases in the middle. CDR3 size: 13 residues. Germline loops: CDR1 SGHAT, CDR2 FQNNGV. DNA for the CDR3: TGTGCCAGCAGCCAAAGGAGTTACACTGAAGCTTTCTTT. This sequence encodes CASSQRSYTEAFF.

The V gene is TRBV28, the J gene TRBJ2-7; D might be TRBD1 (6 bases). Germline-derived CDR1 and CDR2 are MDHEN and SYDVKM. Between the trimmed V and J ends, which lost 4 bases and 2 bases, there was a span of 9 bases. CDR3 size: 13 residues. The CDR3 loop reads CASSSGTPYEQYF. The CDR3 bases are TGTGCCAGCAGTTCCGGGACACCCTACGAGCAGTACTTC.

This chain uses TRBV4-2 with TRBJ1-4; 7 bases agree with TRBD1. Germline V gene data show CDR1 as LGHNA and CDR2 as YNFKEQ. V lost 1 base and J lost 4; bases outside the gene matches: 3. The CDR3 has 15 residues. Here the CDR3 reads CASSQATGSNEKLFF. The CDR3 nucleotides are TGTGCCAGCAGCCAAGCGACAGGGAGTAATGAAAAACTGTTTTTT.

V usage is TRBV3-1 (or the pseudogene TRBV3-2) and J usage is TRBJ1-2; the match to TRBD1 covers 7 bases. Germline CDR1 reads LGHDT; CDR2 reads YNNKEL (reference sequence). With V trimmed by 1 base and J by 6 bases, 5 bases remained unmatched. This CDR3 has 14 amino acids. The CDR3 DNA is TGTGCCAGCAGCCAAGCGACAGGGACGGATGGCTACACCTTC. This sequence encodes CASSQATGTDGYTF.

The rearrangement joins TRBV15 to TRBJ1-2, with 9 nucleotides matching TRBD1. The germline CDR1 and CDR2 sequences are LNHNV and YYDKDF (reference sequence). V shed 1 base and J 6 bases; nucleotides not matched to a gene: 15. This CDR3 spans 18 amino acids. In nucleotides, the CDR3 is TGTGCCACCAGCAGAGGGCACACAGGGGGCGCATCTTCGGATGGCTACACCTTC. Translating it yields CATSRGHTGGASSDGYTF.

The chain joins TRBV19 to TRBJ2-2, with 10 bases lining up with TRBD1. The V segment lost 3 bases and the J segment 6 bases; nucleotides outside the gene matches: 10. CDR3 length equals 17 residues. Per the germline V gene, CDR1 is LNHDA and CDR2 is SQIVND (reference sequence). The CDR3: CASSMRGQGSYPGELFF. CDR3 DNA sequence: TGTGCCAGTAGTATGAGGGGACAGGGGTCCTATCCCGGGGAGCTGTTTTTT.

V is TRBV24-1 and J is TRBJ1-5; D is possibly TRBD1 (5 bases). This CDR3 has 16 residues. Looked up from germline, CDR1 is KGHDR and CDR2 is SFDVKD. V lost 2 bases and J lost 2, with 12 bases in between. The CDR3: CATSDSRVGGNQPQHF. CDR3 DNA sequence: TGTGCCACCAGTGATTCCAGGGTTGGTGGCAATCAGCCCCAGCATTTT.

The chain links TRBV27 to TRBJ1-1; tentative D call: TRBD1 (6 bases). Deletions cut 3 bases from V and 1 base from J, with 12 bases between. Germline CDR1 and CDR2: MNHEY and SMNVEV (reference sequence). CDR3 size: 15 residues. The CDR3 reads CASSLTGLGNTEAFF. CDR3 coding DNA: TGTGCCAGCAGTTTGACAGGCTTGGGGAACACTGAAGCTTTCTTT.

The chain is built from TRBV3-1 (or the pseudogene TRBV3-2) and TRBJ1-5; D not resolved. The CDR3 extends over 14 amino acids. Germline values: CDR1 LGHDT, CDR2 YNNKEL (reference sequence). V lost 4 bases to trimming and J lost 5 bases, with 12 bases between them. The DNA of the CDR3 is TGTGCCAGCAGCCCTGCCCTAAGTTATCAGCCCCAGCATTTT. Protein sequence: CASSPALSYQPQHF.

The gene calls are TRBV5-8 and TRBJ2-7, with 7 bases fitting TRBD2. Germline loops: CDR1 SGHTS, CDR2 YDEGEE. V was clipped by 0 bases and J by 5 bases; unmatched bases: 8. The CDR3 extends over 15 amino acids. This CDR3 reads CASSLDPGLPNEQYF. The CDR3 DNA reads TGTGCCAGCAGCTTGGATCCGGGACTACCCAACGAGCAGTACTTC.

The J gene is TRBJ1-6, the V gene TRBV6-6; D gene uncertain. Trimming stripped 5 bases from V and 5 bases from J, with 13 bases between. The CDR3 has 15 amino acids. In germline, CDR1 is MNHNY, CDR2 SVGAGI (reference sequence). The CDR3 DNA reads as TGTGCCAGCAGTACTCGGTCCCACGATAATTCACCCCTCCACTTT. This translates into CASSTRSHDNSPLHF.

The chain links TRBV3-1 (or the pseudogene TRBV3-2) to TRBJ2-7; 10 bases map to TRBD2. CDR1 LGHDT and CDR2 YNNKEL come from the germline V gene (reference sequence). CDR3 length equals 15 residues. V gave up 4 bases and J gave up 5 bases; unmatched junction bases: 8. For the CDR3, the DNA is TGTGCCAGCAGCCCGATTACTAGCGGGAAGGACGAGCAGTACTTC. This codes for CASSPITSGKDEQYF.

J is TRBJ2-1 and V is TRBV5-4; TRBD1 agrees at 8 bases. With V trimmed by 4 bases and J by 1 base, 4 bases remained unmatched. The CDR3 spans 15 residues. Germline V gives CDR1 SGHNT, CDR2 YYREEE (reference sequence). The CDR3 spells CASSLDRGSYNEQFF. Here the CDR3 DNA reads TGTGCCAGCAGCCTAGACAGGGGATCCTACAATGAGCAGTTCTTC.

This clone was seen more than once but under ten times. The chain's CDR3 is CSVGFSPTSYEQYF. As DNA, the CDR3 is TGCAGCGTTGGTTTCAGTCCCACCTCCTACGAGCAGTACTTC. This chain joins TRBV29-1 and TRBJ2-7; D not resolved. Trimming cost V 4 bases and J 0 bases, with 13 bases left between them. The germline gives CDR1 SQVTM, CDR2 ANQGSEA. The CDR3 totals 14 residues.